This passage covers 5 T cell receptor beta chains from one sample sequenced in a study of T-cell reconstitution after alpha-beta-depleted transplantation in children. The TCRbeta library was prepared with unique molecular identifiers. TCRdb called the PCR reads again in MiXCR, with one record for every CDR3 protein. The sample includes roughly 300,000 distinct CDR3 sequences, nearly 10% of them seen just once. The sample in question was PBMCs from the stem cell graft donor, obtained from the stem cell graft. All receptors derive from a human donor who donated a stem cell graft to a child with SCID.

The rearrangement joins TRBV29-1 to TRBJ2-7; 9 bases align to TRBD1. Germline loops: CDR1 SQVTM, CDR2 ANQGSEA. The CDR3 extends over 12 amino acids. V dropped 7 bases and J dropped 7; count of bases not matched to a gene: 8. CDR3 sequence (DNA): TGCAGCGCCGGACAGGGGATGGGGGAGCAGTACTTC. This sequence encodes CSAGQGMGEQYF.

This rearrangement joins TRBV20-1 to TRBJ2-1; TRBD2 matches 10 bases. Germline CDR1 reads DFQATT; CDR2 reads SNEGSKA (reference sequence). The CDR3 is 17 amino acids. The ends lost 6 bases at V and 8 bases at J; junction bases unmatched: 19. CDR3 protein: CSAIVLRLAGARDEQFF. Here the CDR3 DNA reads TGCAGTGCCATAGTCCTTCGGCTAGCGGGGGCACGCGATGAGCAGTTCTTC.

Only a few counts were recorded for this clonotype. This sequence joins TRBV6-5 and TRBJ1-1; no reliable D call. The germline V gene encodes CDR1 MNHEY and CDR2 SVGAGI. Trimming stripped 0 bases from V and 6 bases from J, with 8 bases between. CDR3 length: 13 amino acids. CDR3 loop: CASSYSSSAEAFF. In DNA, the CDR3 is TGTGCCAGCAGTTACTCGAGCAGCGCTGAAGCTTTCTTT.

V and J are TRBV3-1 and TRBJ2-1; 8 nucleotides align to TRBD1. This CDR3 contains 16 residues. Trimming took 4 bases from V and 10 from J; bases not matched to a gene: 15. Germline assignment: CDR1 LGHDT and CDR2 YNNKEL (reference sequence). CDR3 protein: CASSPFSGQGAAEQFF. For the CDR3, the DNA is TGTGCCAGCAGCCCCTTCTCCGGACAGGGTGCTGCGGAGCAGTTCTTC.

The chain uses TRBV20-1 and TRBJ2-1, with 7 bases matching TRBD1. V lost 0 bases, J lost 6 bases, and 5 bases stayed unmatched. The CDR3 has 14 residues. Germline assignment: CDR1 DFQATT and CDR2 SNEGSKA (reference sequence). In nucleotides, the CDR3 is TGCAGTGCTAGAGATGTCGGGACAGTCAATGAGCAGTTCTTC. Encoded protein: CSARDVGTVNEQFF.